Included here is one T cell receptor (beta chain) sequence, with context. The sample is drawn from a study of control samples from healthy donors and cancer patients. The repertoire was sequenced with immunoSEQ multiplex PCR; TCRdb's copy has only in-frame clones and lacks some. The repertoire consists of over 120,000 clones, with around 94% occurring once and the leading ten covering about 14%. This CDR3 contains 14 residues. Trimming shortened V by 6 bases and J by 4 bases, and 15 bases separated the two germline ends. Germline V CDR1 and CDR2: MNHNY, SVGAGI (reference sequence). The sample taken for sequencing was PBMCs. The chain combines TRBV6-6 with TRBJ1-2, with a tentative D call TRBD1 (6 bases). The source is a man in his 60s with colorectal cancer. The CDR3: CASRPDGQTYGYTF. CDR3 in DNA: TGTGCCAGCAGACCGGATGGACAGACCTATGGCTACACCTTC.